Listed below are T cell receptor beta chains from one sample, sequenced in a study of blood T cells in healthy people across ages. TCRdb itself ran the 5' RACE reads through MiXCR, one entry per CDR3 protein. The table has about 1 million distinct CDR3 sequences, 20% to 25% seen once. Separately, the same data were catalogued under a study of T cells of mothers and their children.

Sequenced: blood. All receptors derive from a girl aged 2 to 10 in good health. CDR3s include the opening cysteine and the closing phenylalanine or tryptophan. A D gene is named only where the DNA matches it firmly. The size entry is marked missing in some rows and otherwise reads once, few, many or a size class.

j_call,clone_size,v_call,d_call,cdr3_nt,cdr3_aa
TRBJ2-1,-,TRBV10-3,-,TGTGCCATCAGTCGGGGGAACTACGATGAGCAGTTCTTC,CAISRGNYDEQFF
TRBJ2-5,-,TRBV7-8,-,TGTGCCAGCAGCTTAACTAGTGGAATTCAAGAGACCCAGTACTTC,CASSLTSGIQETQYF
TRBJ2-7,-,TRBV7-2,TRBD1,TGTGCCAGCACCCAGGCTGGGACAGGGTCCCACGAGCAGTACTTC,CASTQAGTGSHEQYF
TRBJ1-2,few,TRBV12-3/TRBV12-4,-,TGTGCCAGCAGTCCTCAGGGGCACTATGGCTACACCTTC,CASSPQGHYGYTF
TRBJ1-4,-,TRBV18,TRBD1,TGTGCCAGCTCACCCCTTACGGGACAGACTGAAAAACTGTTTTTT,CASSPLTGQTEKLFF
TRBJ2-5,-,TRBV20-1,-,TGCAGTGCTAAGCCCCTAGAGACCCAGTACTTC,CSAKPLETQYF
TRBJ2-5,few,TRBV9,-,TGTGCCAGCAGCGTAGAGGCCAGAGGGGGGACCCAGTACTTC,CASSVEARGGTQYF
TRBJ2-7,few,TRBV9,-,TGTGCCAGCAGCGTAGGGGCCTCCTACGAGCAGTACTTC,CASSVGASYEQYF
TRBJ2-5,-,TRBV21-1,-,TGTGCCGGGTTAAGGGACCCTTTCAGCGCGAAAACCCAGTACTTC,CAGLRDPFSAKTQYF
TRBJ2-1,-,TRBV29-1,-,TGCAGCGTTGGCGGCACCGGGACCTACAATGAGCAGTTCTTC,CSVGGTGTYNEQFF
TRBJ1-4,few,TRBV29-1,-,TGCAGCGTAGATCTAGAGGATGAAAAACTGTTTTTT,CSVDLEDEKLFF
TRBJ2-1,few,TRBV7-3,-,TGTGCCAGCAGCTTATTAGGCGGGTGGTACAATGAGCAGTTCTTC,CASSLLGGWYNEQFF
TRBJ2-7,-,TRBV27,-,TGTGCCAGCAGTACCTCGTCAGTGTCAGAGCAGTACTTC,CASSTSSVSEQYF
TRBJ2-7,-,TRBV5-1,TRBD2,TGCGCCAGCAGCTTGGGCCTCCTAGTAGCGGGTGCTGCCTACGAGCAGTACTTC,CASSLGLLVAGAAYEQYF
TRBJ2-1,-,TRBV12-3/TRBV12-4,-,TGTGCCAGCAGCCCAGGACAGTCTGCCGAGTTCTTC,CASSPGQSAEFF
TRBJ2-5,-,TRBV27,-,TGTGCCAGCAGTGCCTCGACAGCCCACGCGGGAGAGACCCAGTACTTC,CASSASTAHAGETQYF
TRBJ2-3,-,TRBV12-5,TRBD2,TGTGCTAGTGGTTTGCCCTTAGCGGGACTGACAGATACGCAGTATTTT,CASGLPLAGLTDTQYF
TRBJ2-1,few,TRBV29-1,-,TGCAGCGTCTTACCCCCGGCCCTCGAGGATGAGCAGTTCTTC,CSVLPPALEDEQFF
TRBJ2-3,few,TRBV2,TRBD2,TGTGCCAGCAAGACTAGCGGGGGGGCGGATACGCAGTATTTT,CASKTSGGADTQYF
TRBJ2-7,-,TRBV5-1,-,TGCGCCAGCAGGCGAAGCAGGGTGGCCTACGAGCAGTACTTC,CASRRSRVAYEQYF
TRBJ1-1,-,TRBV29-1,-,TGCAGCGTCCCGACAGGGAACACTGAAGCTTTCTTT,CSVPTGNTEAFF
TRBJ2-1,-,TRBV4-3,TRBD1,TGCGCCAGCAGCCAAGATCGGGACAGGGGAAATGAGCAGTTCTTC,CASSQDRDRGNEQFF
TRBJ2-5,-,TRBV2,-,TGTGCCAGCCGCGGAGTACGAGACCAAGAGACCCAGTACTTC,CASRGVRDQETQYF
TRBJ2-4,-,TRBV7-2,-,TGTGGCAGCAGCGAACCCTTAGGGGACATTCAGTACTTC,CGSSEPLGDIQYF
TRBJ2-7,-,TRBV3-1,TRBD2,TGTGCCAGCAGCCAAGATCTAGCGGGCTCCTACGAGCAGTACTTC,CASSQDLAGSYEQYF
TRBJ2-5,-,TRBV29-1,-,TGCAGCGTTGAAGATAACACCGAGCAAGAGACCCAGTACTTC,CSVEDNTEQETQYF
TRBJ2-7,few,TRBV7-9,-,TGTGCCAGCGGGCAGGGAATCTACGAGCAGTACTTC,CASGQGIYEQYF
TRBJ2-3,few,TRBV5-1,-,TGCGCCAGCAGCTTTGGATGGGGGCAGGCAGATACGCAGTATTTT,CASSFGWGQADTQYF
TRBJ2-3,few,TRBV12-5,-,TGTGCTAGTGGTTGGACCGTGGGTGTTTCGGCAGATACGCAGTATTTT,CASGWTVGVSADTQYF
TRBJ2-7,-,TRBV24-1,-,TGTGCCACCAGTGATTTGAACACAGATTTCTACGAGCAGCACTTC,CATSDLNTDFYEQHF
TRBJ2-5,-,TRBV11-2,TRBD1,TGTGCCAGCGGCCGGGACAGGTACCAAGAGACCCAGTACTTC,CASGRDRYQETQYF
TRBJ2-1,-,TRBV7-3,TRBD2,TGTGCCAGCAGCTTAACTGGGGCAGGACTAGCTATGAGGAATGAGCAGTTCTTC,CASSLTGAGLAMRNEQFF
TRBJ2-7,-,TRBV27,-,TGTGCCAGCAGTTATACACCCAGTTCCTACGAGCAGTACTTC,CASSYTPSSYEQYF
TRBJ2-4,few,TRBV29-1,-,TGCAGCGTTGTTTCGAGAGGGAACGACATTCAGTACTTC,CSVVSRGNDIQYF
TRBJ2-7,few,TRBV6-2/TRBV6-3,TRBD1,TGTGCCAGCAGTTACTCCCCTCCCAGGGGGTACAACGAGCAGTACTTC,CASSYSPPRGYNEQYF